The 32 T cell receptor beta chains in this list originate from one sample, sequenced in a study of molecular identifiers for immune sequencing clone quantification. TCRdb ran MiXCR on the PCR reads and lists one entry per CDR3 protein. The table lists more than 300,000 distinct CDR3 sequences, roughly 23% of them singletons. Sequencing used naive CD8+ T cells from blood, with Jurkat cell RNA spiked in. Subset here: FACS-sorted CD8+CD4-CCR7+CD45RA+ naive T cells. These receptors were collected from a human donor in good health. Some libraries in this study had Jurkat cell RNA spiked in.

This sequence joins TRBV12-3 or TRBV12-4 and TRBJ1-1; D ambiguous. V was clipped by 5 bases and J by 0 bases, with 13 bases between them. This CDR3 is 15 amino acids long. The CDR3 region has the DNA TGTGCCAGCAGTCCACTACAGAACATGAACACTGAAGCTTTCTTT. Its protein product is CASSPLQNMNTEAFF.

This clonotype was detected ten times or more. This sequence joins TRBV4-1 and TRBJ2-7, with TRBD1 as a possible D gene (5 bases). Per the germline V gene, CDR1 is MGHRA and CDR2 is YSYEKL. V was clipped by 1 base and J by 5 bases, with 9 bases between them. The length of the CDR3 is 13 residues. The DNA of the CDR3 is TGCGCCAGCAGCCAAGCCCAAGGGGACGAGCAGTACTTC. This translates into CASSQAQGDEQYF.

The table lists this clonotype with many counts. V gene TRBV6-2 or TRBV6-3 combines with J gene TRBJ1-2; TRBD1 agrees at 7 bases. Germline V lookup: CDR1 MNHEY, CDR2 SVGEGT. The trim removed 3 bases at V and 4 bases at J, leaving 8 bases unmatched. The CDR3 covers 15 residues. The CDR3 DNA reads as TGTGCCAGCAGTTATCTCCGGACAGGAAGCTATGGCTACACCTTC. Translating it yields CASSYLRTGSYGYTF.

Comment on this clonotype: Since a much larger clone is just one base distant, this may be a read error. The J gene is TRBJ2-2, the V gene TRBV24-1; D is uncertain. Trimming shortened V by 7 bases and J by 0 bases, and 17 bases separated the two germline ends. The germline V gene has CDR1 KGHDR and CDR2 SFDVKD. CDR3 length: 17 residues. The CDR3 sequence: CATSEDPDQANTGELFF. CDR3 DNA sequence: TGTGCCACCAGCGAGGACCCGGACCAAGCGAACACCGGGGAGCTGTTTTTT.

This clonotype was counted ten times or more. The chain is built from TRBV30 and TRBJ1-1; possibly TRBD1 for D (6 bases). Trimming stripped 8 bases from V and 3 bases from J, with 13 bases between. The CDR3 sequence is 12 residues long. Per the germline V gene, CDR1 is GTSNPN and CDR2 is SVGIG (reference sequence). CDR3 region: CAREGGDTEAFF. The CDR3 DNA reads TGTGCCAGAGAGGGGGGAGACACTGAAGCTTTCTTT.

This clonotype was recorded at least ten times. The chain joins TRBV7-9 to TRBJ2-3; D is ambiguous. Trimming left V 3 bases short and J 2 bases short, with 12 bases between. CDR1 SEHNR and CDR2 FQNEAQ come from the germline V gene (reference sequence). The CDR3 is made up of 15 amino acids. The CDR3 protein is CASSFGVINTDTQYF. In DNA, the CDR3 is TGTGCCAGCAGCTTCGGTGTAATAAACACAGATACGCAGTATTTT.

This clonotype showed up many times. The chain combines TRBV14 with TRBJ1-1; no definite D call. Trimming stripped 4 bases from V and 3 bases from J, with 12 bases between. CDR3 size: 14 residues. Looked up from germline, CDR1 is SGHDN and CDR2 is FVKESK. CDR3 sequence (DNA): TGTGCCAGCAGCCGTAGTGTGGTTGACACTGAAGCTTTCTTT. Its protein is CASSRSVVDTEAFF. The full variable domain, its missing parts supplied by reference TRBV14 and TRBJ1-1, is EAGVTQFPSHSVIEKGQTVTLRCDPISGHDNLYWYRRVMGKEIKFLLHFVKESKQDESGMPNNRFLAERTGGTYSTLKVQPAELEDSGVYFCASSRSVVDTEAFFGQGTRLTVV.

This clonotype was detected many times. DNA of the CDR3: TGTGCCAGCAGCACCGGGACAGGCGGGACCTATGGCTACACCTTC. It specifies CASSTGTGGTYGYTF. The chain links TRBV7-9 to TRBJ1-2; 8 positions agree with TRBD1. V lost 5 bases and J lost 4; bases outside the gene matches: 9. The germline V gene has CDR1 SEHNR and CDR2 FQNEAQ (reference sequence). CDR3 length: 15 residues.

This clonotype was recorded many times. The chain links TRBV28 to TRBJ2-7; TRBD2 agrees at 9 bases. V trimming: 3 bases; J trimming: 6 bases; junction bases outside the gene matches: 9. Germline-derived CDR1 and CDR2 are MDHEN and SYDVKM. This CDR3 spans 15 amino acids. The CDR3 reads CASSFLASGTREQYF. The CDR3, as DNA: TGTGCCAGCAGTTTTTTAGCTAGCGGGACTCGCGAGCAGTACTTC.

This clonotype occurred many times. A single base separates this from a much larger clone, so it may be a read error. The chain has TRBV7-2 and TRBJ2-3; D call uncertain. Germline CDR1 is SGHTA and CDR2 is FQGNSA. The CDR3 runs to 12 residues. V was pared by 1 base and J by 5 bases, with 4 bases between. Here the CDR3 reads CASSLGEDTQYF. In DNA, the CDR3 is TGTGCCAGCAGCTTAGGGGAAGATACGCAGTATTTT.

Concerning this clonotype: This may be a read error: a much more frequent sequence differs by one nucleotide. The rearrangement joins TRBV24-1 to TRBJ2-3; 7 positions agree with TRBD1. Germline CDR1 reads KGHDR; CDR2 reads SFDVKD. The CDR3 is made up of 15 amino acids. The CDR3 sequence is CTTSDLGTGTDTQYF. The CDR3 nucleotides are TGTACCACCAGTGATCTGGGGACAGGCACAGATACGCAGTATTTT.

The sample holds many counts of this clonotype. CDR3 sequence reads: CASSLATGASTDTQYF. CDR3 DNA sequence: TGTGCCAGCAGCTTAGCGACAGGGGCCAGCACAGATACGCAGTATTTT. J is TRBJ2-3 and V is TRBV7-9, with 8 bases fitting TRBD1. Per the germline V gene, CDR1 is SEHNR and CDR2 is FQNEAQ (reference sequence). V was pared by 0 bases and J by 0 bases, with 2 bases of the junction left unmatched. The CDR3 covers 16 residues.

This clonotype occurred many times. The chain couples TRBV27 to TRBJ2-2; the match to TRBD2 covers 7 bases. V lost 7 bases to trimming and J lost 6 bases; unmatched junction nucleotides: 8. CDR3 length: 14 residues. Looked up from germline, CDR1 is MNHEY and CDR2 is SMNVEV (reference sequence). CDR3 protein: CASKFSGFPGELFF. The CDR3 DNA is TGTGCCAGCAAATTTAGCGGGTTCCCCGGGGAGCTGTTTTTT.

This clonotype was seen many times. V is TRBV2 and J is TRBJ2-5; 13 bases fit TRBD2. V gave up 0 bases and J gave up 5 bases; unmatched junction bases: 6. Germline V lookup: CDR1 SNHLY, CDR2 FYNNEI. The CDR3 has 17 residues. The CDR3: CASSEAGLAGVRETQYF. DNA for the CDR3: TGTGCCAGCAGTGAAGCCGGACTAGCGGGGGTCCGCGAGACCCAGTACTTC.

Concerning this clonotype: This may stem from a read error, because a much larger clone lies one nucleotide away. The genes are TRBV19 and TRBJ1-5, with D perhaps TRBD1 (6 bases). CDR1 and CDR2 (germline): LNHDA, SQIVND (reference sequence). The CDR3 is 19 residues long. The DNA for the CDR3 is TGTGCCAGTAGTCAGATGGGGGGGCGCGGGTCGGTTCGCAATCAGCCCCCGCATTTT. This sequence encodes CASSQMGGRGSVRNQPPHF.

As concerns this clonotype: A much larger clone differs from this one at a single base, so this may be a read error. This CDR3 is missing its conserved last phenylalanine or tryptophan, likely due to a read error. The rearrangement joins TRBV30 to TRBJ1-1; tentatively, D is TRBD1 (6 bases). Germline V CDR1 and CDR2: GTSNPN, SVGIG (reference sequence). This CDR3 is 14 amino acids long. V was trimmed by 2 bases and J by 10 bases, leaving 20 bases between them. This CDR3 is CAWSFHSRQAGAFL. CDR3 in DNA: TGTGCCTGGAGTTTTCATAGCCGACAGGCGGGAGCTTTCTTG.

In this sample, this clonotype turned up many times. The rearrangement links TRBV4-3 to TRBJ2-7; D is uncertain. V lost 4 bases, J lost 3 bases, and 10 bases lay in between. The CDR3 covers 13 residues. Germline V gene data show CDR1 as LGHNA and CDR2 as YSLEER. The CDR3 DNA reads TGCGCCAGCAGCCCCTCGGCCGGCTACGAGCAGTACTTC. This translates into CASSPSAGYEQYF.

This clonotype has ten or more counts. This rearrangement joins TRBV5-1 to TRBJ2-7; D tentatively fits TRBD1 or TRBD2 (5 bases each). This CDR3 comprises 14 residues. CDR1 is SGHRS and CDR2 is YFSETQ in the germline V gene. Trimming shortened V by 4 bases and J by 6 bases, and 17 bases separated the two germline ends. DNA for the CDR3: TGCGCCAGCAGCCTCATTGGGACCTTCTCCGAGCAGTACTTC. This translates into CASSLIGTFSEQYF. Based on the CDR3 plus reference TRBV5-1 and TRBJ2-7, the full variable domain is KAGVTQTPRYLIKTRGQQVTLSCSPISGHRSVSWYQQTPGQGLQFLFEYFSETQRNKGNFPGRFSGRQFSNSRSEMNVSTLELGDSALYLCASSLIGTFSEQYFGPGTRLTVT.

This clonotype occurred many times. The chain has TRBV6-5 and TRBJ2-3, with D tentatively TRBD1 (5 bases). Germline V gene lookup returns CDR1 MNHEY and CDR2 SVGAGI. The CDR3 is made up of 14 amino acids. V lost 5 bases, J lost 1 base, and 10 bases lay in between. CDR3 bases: TGTGCCAGCAGTACGGACATAGGCACAGATACGCAGTATTTT. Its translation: CASSTDIGTDTQYF.

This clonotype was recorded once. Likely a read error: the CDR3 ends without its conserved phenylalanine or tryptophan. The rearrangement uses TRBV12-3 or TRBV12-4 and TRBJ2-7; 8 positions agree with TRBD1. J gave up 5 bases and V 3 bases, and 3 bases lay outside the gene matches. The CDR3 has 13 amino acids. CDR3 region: CASSFSGGDEQYL. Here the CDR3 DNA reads TGTGCCAGCAGTTTTTCAGGGGGCGACGAGCAGTACCTC.

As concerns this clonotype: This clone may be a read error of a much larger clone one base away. The CDR3 here is CASSHDQGSYTF. The DNA of the CDR3 is TGCGCCAGCAGCCACGATCAGGGGAGCTACACCTTC. The chain recombines TRBV4-1 with TRBJ1-2; possible D gene TRBD1, 6 bases. Between the trimmed V and J ends, which lost 3 bases and 9 bases, there was a span of 11 bases. The CDR3 is 12 residues long. Germline CDR1 MGHRA, CDR2 YSYEKL.

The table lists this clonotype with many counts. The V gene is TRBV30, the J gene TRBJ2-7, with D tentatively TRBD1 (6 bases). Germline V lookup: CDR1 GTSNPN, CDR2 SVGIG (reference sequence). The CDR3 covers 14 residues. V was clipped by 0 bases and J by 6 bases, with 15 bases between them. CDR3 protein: CAWSVTGTPGEQYF. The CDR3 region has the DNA TGTGCCTGGAGTGTTACAGGGACCCCCGGCGAGCAGTACTTC.

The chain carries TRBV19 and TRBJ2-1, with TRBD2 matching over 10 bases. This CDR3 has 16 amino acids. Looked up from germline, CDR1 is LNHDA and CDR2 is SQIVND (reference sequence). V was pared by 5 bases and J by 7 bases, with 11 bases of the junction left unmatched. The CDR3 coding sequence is TGTGCCAGTAGTTGGGGTCCTAGCGGGAGCAGGAATGAGCAGTTCTTC. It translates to CASSWGPSGSRNEQFF.

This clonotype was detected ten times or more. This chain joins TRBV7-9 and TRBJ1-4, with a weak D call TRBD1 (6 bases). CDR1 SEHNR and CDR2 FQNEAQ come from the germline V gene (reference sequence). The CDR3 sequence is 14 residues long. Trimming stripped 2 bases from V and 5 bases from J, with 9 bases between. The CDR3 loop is CASSLTGLNEKLFF. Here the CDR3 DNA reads TGTGCCAGCAGCTTAACAGGGTTGAATGAAAAACTGTTTTTT.

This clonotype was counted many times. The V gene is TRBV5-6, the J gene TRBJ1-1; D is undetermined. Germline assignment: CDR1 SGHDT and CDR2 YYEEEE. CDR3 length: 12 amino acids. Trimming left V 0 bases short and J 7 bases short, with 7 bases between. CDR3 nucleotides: TGTGCCAGCAGCTTGGGACACTATGAAGCTTTCTTT. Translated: CASSLGHYEAFF.

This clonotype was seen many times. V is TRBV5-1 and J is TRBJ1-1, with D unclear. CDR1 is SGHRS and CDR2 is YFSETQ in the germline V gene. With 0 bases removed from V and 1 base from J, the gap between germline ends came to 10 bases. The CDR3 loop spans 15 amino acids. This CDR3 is CASSLASMPNTEAFF. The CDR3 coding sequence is TGCGCCAGCAGCTTGGCAAGTATGCCGAACACTGAAGCTTTCTTT.

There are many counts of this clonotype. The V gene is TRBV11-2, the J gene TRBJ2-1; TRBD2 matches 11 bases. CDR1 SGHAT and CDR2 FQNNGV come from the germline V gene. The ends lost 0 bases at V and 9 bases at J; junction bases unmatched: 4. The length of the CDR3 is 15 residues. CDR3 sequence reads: CASSLEVTSGTEQFF. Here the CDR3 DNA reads TGTGCCAGCAGCTTAGAAGTGACTAGCGGGACTGAGCAGTTCTTC.

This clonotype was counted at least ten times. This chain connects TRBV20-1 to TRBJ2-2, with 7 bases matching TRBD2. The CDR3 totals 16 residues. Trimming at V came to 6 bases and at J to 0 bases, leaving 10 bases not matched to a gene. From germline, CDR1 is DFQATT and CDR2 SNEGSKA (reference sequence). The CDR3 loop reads CSASPRLAANTGELFF. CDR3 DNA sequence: TGCAGTGCAAGTCCCCGTCTAGCGGCGAACACCGGGGAGCTGTTTTTT.

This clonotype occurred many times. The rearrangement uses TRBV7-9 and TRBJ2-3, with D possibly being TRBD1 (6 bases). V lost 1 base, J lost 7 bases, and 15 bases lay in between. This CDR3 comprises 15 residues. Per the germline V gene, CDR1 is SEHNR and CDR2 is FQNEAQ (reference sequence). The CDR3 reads CASSLVRQGQNTQYF. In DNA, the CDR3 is TGTGCCAGCAGCTTAGTAAGGCAGGGGCAGAATACGCAGTATTTT. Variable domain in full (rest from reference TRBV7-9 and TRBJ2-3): DTGVSQNPRHKITKRGQNVTFRCDPISEHNRLYWYRQTLGQGPEFLTYFQNEAQLEKSRLLSDRFSAERPKGSFSTLEIQRTEQGDSAMYLCASSLVRQGQNTQYFGPGTRLTVL.

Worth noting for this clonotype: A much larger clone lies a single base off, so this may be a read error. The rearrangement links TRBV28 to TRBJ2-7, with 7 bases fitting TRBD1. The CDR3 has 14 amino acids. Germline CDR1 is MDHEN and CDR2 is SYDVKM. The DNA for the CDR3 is TGTGCCAGCAGTTCCTGGGACAGTTCCTACGAGCAGTGCTTC. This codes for CASSSWDSSYEQCF.

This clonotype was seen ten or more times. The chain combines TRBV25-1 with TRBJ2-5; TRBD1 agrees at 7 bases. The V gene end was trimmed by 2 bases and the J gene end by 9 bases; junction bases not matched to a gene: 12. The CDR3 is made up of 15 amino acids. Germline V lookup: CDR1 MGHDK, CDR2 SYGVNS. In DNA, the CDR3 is TGTGCCAGCAGTGAAACAGGGGCCTCCTTTTCTCCCCAGTACTTC. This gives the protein CASSETGASFSPQYF.

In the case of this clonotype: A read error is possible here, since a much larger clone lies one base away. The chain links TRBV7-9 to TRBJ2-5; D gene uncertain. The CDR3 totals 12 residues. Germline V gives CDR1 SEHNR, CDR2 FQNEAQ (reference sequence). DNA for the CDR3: TGTGTCAGCAGCCCCGCGGAAGAGACCCAGTACTTC. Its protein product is CVSSPAEETQYF. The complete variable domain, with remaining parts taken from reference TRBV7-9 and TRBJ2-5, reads DTGVSQNPRHKITKRGQNVTFRCDPISEHNRLYWYRQTLGQGPEFLTYFQNEAQLEKSRLLSDRFSAERPKGSFSTLEIQRTEQGDSAMYLCVSSPAEETQYFGPGTRLLVL.